This T cell receptor beta chain was found in a study of blood T cell repertoires in COVID-19. At the level of the study: From the United States, Italy and Spain came samples of acute and convalescent COVID-19. From T cells, B-cell-depleted T cells, or PBMCs came the material, which was cDNA or gDNA.

As processed by the authors: From reference gene primer amplification, estimates of nucleated cell counts were derived. Data came from immunoSEQ multiplex PCR; TCRdb stores just in-frame clones and leaves some out. For V, J and clone size, that table is used; D and trimming come from the DNA. The data contain roughly 89,000 clones, 80% to 90% of them singletons. V gave up 4 bases and J gave up 7 bases; unmatched junction bases: 7. The CDR3 has 15 amino acids. Germline loops: CDR1 SGHRS, CDR2 YFSETQ. The sequencing sample was made of peripheral blood. The sequence was obtained from an elderly woman with acute or convalescent COVID-19. The chain recombines TRBV5-1 with TRBJ1-6, with 8 bases identical to TRBD1. DNA of the CDR3: TGCGCCAGCAGCCTCGGACAGGGAGGGAATTCACCCCTCCACTTT. This translates into CASSLGQGGNSPLHF.